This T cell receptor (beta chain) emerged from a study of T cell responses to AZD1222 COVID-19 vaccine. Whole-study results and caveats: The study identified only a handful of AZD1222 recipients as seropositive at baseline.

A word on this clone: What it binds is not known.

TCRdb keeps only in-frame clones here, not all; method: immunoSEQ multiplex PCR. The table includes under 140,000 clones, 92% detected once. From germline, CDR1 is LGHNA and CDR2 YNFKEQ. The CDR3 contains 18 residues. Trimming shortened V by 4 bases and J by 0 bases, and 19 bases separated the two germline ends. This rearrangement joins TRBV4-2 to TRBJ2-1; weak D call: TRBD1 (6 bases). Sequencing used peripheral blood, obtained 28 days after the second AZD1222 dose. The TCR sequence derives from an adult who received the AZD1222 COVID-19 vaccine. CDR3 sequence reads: CASSPLLFEGVSYNEQFF. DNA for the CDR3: TGTGCCAGCAGCCCCCTCCTTTTTGAGGGGGTCTCCTACAATGAGCAGTTCTTC.